The clone carrying this T cell receptor beta chain was counted between two and nine times. As yet, its antigen is unknown. Healthy Russian Caucasian donors spanned ages about 6 to 100 years. Isolating PBMCs gave at least 6 million of these cells per sample. This entry comes from a study of blood T cells in healthy people across ages. Notes on the study in general: Diversity of TCR beta per million T cells declined in a roughly linear way with age.

V lost 0 bases, J lost 5 bases, and 7 bases stayed unmatched. CDR3 length: 16 amino acids. The germline V gene has CDR1 LNHNV and CDR2 YYDKDF (reference sequence). Together with a sample-barcoded 5' primer, a J-beta primer mix was included in a second PCR lasting about 7 to 11 cycles. Each CDR3 protein gets one entry after TCRdb re-called the 5' RACE reads with MiXCR. Among about 2 million distinct CDR3 sequences, less than 50% were seen once, and the ten largest hold 2.1%. This sequence originates from a woman aged 40 to 55 in good health. The sequenced sample consisted of blood. The chain combines TRBV15 with TRBJ2-5; TRBD1 matches at 9 bases. The CDR3 sequence is CATSRDRTGDVETQYF. The CDR3 DNA reads as TGTGCCACCAGCAGAGACAGGACAGGGGATGTGGAGACCCAGTACTTC.